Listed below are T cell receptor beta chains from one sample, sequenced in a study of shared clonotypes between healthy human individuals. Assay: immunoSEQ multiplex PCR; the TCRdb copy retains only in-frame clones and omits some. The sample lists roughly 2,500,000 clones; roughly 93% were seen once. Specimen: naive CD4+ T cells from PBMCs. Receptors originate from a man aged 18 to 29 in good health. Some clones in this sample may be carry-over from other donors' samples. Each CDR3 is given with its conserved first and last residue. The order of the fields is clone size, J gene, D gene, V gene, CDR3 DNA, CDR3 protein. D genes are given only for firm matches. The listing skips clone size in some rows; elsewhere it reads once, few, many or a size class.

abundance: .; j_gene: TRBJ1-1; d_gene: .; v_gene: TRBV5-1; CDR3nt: TGCGCCAGCAGCCCGGTCGTGGGAGGCACTGAAGCTTTCTTT; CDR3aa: CASSPVVGGTEAFF
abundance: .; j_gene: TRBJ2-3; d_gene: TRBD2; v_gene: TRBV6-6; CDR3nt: TGTGCCAGCACCTCCGCGGTAGCGGGAGTGGCAGATACGCAGTATTTT; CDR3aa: CASTSAVAGVADTQYF
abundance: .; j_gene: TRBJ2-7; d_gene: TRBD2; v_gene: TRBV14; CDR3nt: TGTGCCAGCAGCCTAGGCGCTAGCGGGAGGGGCGAGCAGTACTTC; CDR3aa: CASSLGASGRGEQYF
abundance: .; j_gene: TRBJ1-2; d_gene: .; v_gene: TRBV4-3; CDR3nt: TGCGCCAGCAGCCAAGCCCTCTCCGGACGGCGGGGTGGCTACACCTTC; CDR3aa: CASSQALSGRRGGYTF
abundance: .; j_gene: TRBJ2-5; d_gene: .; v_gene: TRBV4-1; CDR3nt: TGCGCCAGCAGCCAAGGGGGGGCCCGTGGGGTCGGAGAGACCCAGTACTTC; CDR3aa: CASSQGGARGVGETQYF
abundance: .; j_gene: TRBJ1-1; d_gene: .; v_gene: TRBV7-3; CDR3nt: TGTGCCAGCAGCTTAACCGGCCAGACTGAAGCTTTCTTT; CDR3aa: CASSLTGQTEAFF
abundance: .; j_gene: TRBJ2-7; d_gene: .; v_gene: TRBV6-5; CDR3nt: TGTGCCAGTTCAGGACAGTGGGCGACCTACGAGCAGTACTTC; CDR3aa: CASSGQWATYEQYF
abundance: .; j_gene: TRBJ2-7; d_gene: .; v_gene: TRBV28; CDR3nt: TGTGCCAGCAGTGGGATCCCGACCAGCTCCTACGAGCAGTACTTC; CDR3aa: CASSGIPTSSYEQYF
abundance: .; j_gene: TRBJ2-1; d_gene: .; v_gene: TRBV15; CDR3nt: TGTGCCACCAGCAGGGGCGGGGTTGGGGAGCAGTTCTTC; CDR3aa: CATSRGGVGEQFF
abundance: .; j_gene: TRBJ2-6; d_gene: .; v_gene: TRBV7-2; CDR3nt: TGTGCCAGCAGCTTAGCGCGCAAGCGGGGGGCCAACGTCCTGACTTTC; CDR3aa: CASSLARKRGANVLTF
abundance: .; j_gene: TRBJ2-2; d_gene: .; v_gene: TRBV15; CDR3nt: TGTGCCACCAGCCAGAGCAGCTTAGTAGTAATTACCGGGGAGCTGTTTTTT; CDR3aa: CATSQSSLVVITGELFF
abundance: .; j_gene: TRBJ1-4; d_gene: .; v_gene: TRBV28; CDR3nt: TGTGCCAGCAGTGAGGCAGGGGATAAAGAAAAACTGTTTTTT; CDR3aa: CASSEAGDKEKLFF
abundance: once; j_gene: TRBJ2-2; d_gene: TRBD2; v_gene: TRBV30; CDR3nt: TGTGCCTGGAGTGTAGGAGGGAGGGCCTCCGGGGAGCTGTTTTTT; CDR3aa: CAWSVGGRASGELFF
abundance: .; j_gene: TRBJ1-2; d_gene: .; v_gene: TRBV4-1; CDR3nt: TGCGCCAGCAGCCAAGTTGGGGGTCCCTATGGCTACACCTTC; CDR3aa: CASSQVGGPYGYTF
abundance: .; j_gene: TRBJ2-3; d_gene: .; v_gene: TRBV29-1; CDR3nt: TGCAGCGTTGTGTCGCTTGGGGCAGATACGCAGTATTTT; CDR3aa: CSVVSLGADTQYF
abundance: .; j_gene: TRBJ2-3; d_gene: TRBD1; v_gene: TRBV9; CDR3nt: TGTGCAAAAATACAGGGACAGTGCACAGATACGCAGTATTTT; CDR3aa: CAKIQGQCTDTQYF
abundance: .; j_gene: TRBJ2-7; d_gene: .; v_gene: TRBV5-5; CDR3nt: TGTGCCAGCAGCTTGGGGATATCTGTTGACTACGAGCAGTACTTC; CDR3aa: CASSLGISVDYEQYF
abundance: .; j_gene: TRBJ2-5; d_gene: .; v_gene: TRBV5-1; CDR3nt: TGCGCCAGCAGCTTGACCGTCCAAGAGACCCAGTACTTC; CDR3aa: CASSLTVQETQYF
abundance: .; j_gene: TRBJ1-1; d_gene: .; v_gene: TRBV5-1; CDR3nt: TGCGCCAGCAGCTTTGACAGGACCACTGAAGCTTTCTTT; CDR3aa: CASSFDRTTEAFF
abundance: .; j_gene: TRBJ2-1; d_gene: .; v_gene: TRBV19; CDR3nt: TGTGCCAGTAGTATAACCGGGGCTTACAATGAGCAGTTCTTC; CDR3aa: CASSITGAYNEQFF
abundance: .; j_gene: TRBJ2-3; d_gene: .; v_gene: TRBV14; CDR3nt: TGTGCCAGCAGCCTCCCCGGCACAGATACGCAGTATTTT; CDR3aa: CASSLPGTDTQYF
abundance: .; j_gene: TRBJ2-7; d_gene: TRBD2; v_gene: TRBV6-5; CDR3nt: TGTGCCAGCAGGGTAGCGGGACTAAACTCTGGTGAGCAGTACTTC; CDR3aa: CASRVAGLNSGEQYF
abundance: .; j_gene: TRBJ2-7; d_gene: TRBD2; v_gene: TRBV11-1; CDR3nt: TGTGCCAGCAGCCCGAGACTAGCGGGACCACCCGAGCAGTACTTC; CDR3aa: CASSPRLAGPPEQYF
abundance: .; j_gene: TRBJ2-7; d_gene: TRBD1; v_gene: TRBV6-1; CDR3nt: TGTGCCAGCAGTGGCCGGGACAGGGGATACTACGAGCAGTACTTC; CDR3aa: CASSGRDRGYYEQYF
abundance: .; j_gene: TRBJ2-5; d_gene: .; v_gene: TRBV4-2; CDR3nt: TGTGCCAGCAGCCCTACTACCGGACCTACTGGAGAGACCCAGTACTTC; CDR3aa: CASSPTTGPTGETQYF
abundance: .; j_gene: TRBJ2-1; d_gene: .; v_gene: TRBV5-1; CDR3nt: TGCGCCAGCAGGTCTTTGGGCGACTCCCTGGGCAATGAGCAGTTCTTC; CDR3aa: CASRSLGDSLGNEQFF
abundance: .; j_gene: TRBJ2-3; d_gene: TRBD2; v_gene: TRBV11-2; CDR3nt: TGTGCCAGCAGTGTACTAGCGGGATTCTACGGAGATACGCAGTATTTT; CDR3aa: CASSVLAGFYGDTQYF
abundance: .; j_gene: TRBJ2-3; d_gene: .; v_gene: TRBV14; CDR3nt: TGTGCCAGCAGCCCACCCTCAGTCGATACGCAGTATTTT; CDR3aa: CASSPPSVDTQYF
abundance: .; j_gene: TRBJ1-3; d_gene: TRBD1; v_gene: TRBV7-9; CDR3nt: TGTGCCAGCAGCTTAAATACAGGGGTGAATGGAAACACCATATATTTT; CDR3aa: CASSLNTGVNGNTIYF
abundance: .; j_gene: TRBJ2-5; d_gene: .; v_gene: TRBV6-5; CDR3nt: TGTGCCAGCCGACGTTACAGGGAGCAAGAGACCCAGTACTTC; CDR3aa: CASRRYREQETQYF
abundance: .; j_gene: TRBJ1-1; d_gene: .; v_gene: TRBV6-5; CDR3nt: TGTGCCAGCAGTTACTCGTGGCGGAGCACTGAAGCTTTCTTT; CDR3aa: CASSYSWRSTEAFF
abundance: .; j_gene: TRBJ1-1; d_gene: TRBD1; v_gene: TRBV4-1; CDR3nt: TGCGCCAGCAGCCAATCGGACAGGGACACTGAAGCTTTCTTT; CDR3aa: CASSQSDRDTEAFF
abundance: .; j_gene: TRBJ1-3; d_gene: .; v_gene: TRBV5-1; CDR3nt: TGCGCCAGCAGCTTGGGGACAGCCTCTGGGGGAAACACCATATATTTT; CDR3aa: CASSLGTASGGNTIYF
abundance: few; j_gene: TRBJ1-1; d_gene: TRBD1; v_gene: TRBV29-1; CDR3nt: TGCAGCGTTGAAGAGGGGACAGGTGAAGCTTTCTTT; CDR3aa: CSVEEGTGEAFF
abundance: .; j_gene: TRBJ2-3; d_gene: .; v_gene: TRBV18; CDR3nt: TGTGCCAGCTCACCTGTCGGGGGGCGAGGGGATACGCAGTATTTT; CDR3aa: CASSPVGGRGDTQYF
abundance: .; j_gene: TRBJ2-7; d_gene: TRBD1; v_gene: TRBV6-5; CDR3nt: TGTGCCAGCAGTTCGACAGGGTATAAGGAGCAGTACTTC; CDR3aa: CASSSTGYKEQYF
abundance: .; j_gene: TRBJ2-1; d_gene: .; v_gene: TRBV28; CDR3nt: TGTGCCAGCAGTTTGAACAATGAGCAGTTCTTC; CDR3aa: CASSLNNEQFF
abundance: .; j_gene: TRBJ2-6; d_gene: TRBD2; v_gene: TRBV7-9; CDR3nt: TGTGCCAGCAGTAAAGGAAGACTAGCGGGGGGCTCTGGGGCCAACGTCCTGACTTTC; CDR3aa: CASSKGRLAGGSGANVLTF
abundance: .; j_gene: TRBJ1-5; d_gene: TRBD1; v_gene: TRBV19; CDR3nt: TGTGCCAGTAGCCCGGGACAGAATGAGTTTAAGCCCCAGCATTTT; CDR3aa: CASSPGQNEFKPQHF
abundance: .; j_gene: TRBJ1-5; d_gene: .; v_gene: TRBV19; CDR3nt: TGTGCCAGTAGTTTACGGGTGGGTCAGCCCCAGCATTTT; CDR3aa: CASSLRVGQPQHF
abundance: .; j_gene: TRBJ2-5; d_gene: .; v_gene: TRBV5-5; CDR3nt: TGTGCCAGCAGCTTGGGTCGGCAAGAGACCCAGTACTTC; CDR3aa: CASSLGRQETQYF
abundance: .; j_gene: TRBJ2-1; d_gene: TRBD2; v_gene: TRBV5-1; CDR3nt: TGCGCCAGCAGCCCGACTAGCGGGAGGTGGCCTGAGCAGTTCTTC; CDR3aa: CASSPTSGRWPEQFF
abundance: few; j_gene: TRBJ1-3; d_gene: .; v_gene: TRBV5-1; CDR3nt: TGCGCCAGCAGCTTGGCAGGGCGCGGAAACACCATATATTTT; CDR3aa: CASSLAGRGNTIYF
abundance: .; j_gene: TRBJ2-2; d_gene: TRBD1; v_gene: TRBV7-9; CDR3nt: TGTGCCAGCAGCCCCCACCAGGGACAGGGGGTCACCGGGGAGCTGTTTTTT; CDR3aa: CASSPHQGQGVTGELFF
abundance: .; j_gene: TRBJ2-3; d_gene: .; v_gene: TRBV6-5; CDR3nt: TGTGCCACGCAGGGGGGGGGCACTCGGAAGGGTACGCAGTATTTT; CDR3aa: CATQGGGTRKGTQYF
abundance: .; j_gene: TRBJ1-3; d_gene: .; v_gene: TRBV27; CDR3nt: TGTGCCAGCAGTTTGGTAGCTGGAAACACCATATATTTT; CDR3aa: CASSLVAGNTIYF
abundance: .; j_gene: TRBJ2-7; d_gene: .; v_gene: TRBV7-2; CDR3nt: TGTGCCAGCAGCTTAGGGTCAGGCTCCACCTACGAGCAGTACTTC; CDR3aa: CASSLGSGSTYEQYF
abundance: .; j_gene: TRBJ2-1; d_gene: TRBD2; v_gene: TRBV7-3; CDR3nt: TGTGCCAGCAGCGGGACTAGCGGGAAGAACAATGAGCAGTTCTTC; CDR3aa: CASSGTSGKNNEQFF
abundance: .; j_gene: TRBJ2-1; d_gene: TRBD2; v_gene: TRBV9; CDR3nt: TGTGCCAGCAGCGTAGTTGGGGGGACTAGCTACAATGAGCAGTTCTTC; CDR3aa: CASSVVGGTSYNEQFF
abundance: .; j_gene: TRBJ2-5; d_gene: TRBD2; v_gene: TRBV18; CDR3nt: TGTGCCAGCTCACCAGGGAGGGAGGAGACCCAGTACTTC; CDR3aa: CASSPGREETQYF
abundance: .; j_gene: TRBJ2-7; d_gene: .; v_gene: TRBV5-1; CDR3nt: TGCGCCAGCAGCTTGGAGCAGGGCCCAACCTACGAGCAGTACTTC; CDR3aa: CASSLEQGPTYEQYF
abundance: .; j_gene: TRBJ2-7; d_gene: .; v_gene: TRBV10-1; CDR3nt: TGCGCCAGCTTCCTGGGGTCGGCCCCTCACGAGCAGTACTTC; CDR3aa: CASFLGSAPHEQYF
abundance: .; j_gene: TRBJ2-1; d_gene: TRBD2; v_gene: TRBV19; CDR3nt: TGTGCCAGTAGTATCGGACTAGCGGGAGTGTCTGAGCAGTTCTTC; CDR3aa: CASSIGLAGVSEQFF